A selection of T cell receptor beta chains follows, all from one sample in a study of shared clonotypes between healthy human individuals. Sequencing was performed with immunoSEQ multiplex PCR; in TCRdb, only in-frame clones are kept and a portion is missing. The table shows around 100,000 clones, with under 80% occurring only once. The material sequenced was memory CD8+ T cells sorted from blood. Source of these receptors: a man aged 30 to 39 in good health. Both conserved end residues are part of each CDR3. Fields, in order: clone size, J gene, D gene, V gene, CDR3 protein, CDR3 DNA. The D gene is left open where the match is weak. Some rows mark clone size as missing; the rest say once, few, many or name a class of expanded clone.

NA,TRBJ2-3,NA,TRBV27,CASSLRLGLTTGDTQYF,TGTGCCAGCAGTTTGCGCCTGGGACTTACAACAGGAGATACGCAGTATTTT
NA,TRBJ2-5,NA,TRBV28,CASSGRGTNNQETQYF,TGTGCCAGCAGTGGACGCGGGACAAATAACCAAGAGACCCAGTACTTC
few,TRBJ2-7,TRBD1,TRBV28,CASCGTGYEQYF,TGTGCCAGCTGCGGGACAGGATACGAGCAGTACTTC
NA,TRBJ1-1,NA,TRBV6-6,CASNKGMNTEAFF,TGTGCCAGCAACAAGGGCATGAACACTGAAGCTTTCTTT
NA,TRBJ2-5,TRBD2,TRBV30,CAWSPDLLAQEETQYF,TGTGCCTGGAGTCCCGACCTACTAGCGCAAGAAGAGACCCAGTACTTC
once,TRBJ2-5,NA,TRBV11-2,CASSLVRGRQTQYF,TGTGCCAGCAGCTTAGTCCGGGGGAGGCAGACCCAGTACTTC
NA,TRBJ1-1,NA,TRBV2,CARTDGVGEAFF,TGTGCCAGAACGGACGGGGTAGGTGAAGCTTTCTTT
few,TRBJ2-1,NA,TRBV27,CASSLGHEQFF,TGTGCCAGCAGTTTAGGCCATGAGCAGTTCTTC
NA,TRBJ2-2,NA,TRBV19,CASRSTWIAGELFF,TGTGCCAGTAGATCCACATGGATAGCCGGGGAGCTGTTTTTT
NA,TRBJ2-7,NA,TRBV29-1,CSVEEVGGEDEQYF,TGCAGCGTTGAAGAGGTTGGGGGTGAGGACGAGCAGTACTTC
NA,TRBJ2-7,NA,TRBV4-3,CASSQGTSGFYEQYF,TGCGCCAGCAGCCAAGGTACGAGCGGGTTCTACGAGCAGTACTTC
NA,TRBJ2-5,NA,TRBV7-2,CASSLGSQETQYF,TGTGCCAGCAGCTTAGGGAGCCAAGAGACCCAGTACTTC
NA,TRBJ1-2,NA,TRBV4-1,CASSRWQAANYGYTF,TGCGCCAGCTCGCGATGGCAGGCGGCTAACTATGGCTACACCTTC
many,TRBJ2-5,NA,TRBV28,CASSFHANQETQYF,TGTGCCAGCAGTTTCCACGCTAACCAAGAGACCCAGTACTTC
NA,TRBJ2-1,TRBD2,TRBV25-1,CASSPLADNEQFF,TGTGCCAGCAGTCCCCTAGCGGACAATGAGCAGTTCTTC
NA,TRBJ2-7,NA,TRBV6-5,CASSQGTFASYEQYF,TGTGCCAGCAGTCAAGGGACGTTCGCATCCTACGAGCAGTACTTC
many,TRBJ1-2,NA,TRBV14,CASSLLLAGLDYGYTF,TGTGCCAGCAGCCTTCTCTTAGCGGGTCTTGACTATGGCTACACCTTC
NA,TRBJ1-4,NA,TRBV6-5,CASSPVTRAPKLFF,TGTGCCAGCAGTCCTGTGACCCGGGCGCCGAAACTGTTTTTT
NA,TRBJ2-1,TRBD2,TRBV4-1,CASSQGTSGSNEQFF,TGCGCCAGCAGCCAAGGGACTAGCGGGAGCAATGAGCAGTTCTTC
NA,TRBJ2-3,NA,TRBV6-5,CASSPGNPDTQYF,TGTGCCAGCAGCCCGGGCAACCCAGATACGCAGTATTTT